This T cell receptor beta chain came from a study of technical replicates of blood from a few donors. Sequencing used immunoSEQ multiplex PCR; TCRdb keeps in-frame clones, though not all of them. The table records about 84,000 clones, roughly 98% of them present only once. This CDR3 is 14 amino acids long. The junction had 3 bases not matched to a gene; V was cut back by 5 bases and J by 3 bases. Germline V gene lookup returns CDR1 SGHDN and CDR2 FVKESK. This receptor was obtained from a human donor in good health. This chain connects TRBV14 to TRBJ2-7, with 11 nucleotides matching TRBD2. Sequenced material: T cells isolated from PBMCs. CDR3 DNA sequence: TGTGCCAGCAGCTTTAGCGGGAGGGTCTACGAGCAGTACTTC. Translation: CASSFSGRVYEQYF.